This T cell receptor beta chain is from a study of blood T cells in healthy people across ages (dated by TCRdb to about 2015). With regard to the full study: In model experiments, template switching captured roughly one uniquely barcoded TCR beta cDNA molecule for every two T cells. The study measured age-related changes in TCR beta repertoire diversity using deep sequencing normalized with unique cDNA molecular identifiers. The donors were divided into four age groups: young (average approximately 15 years), middle-aged (approximately 42), aged (about 61) and long-lived (nearly 85). To avoid experimental bias, donors of different ages were spread randomly across the sequencing lanes. Two additional independent replicas of 1 million unique cDNA reads from the same blood draw were analyzed for two donors (one aged 18 to 29 and one aged 80 or older). The paper's findings and limits, for the study overall: Compared with the aged group, the long-lived group had more naive CD4+ T cells, fewer expanded clones and increased TCR diversity, suggesting age selection. Conclusive comparison of naive and antigen-experienced compartments was prevented by the profiling of bulk unsorted PBMCs. Estimates of total diversity based on one million sequenced T cells were regarded as lower bounds and as underestimates. A strong correlation was found between observed TCR beta diversity and the percentage of naive T cells measured by flow cytometry. Donor CMV infection status was unknown, potentially confounding age-related changes in expanded clonotypes. Observed TCR beta diversity per million T cells fell roughly linearly with age, and a significant reduction was already apparent by age around 39.

Library construction relied on 5' RACE. For sequencing, an Illumina HiSeq 2500 was employed. A second PCR of roughly 7 to 12 cycles was run with a J-beta primer mix and a sample-barcoded 5' primer. A unique molecular identifier was introduced onto each TCR beta cDNA molecule by a template-switch 5' adaptor carrying 12 random nucleotides. Each sample yielded at least 2.5 million CDR3-containing paired-end reads. All of the RNA was converted into first-strand cDNA using the Mint cDNA synthesis kit, with a TRBC-specific oligonucleotide serving as the primer. Following uracil-DNA glycosylase treatment, all cDNA underwent a first 18-cycle PCR with the universal primers M1SS and BC2_uni_R. The authors processed their data as follows. Each sample was normalized by randomly selecting 1 million high-quality reads, each carrying a distinct molecular identifier. Reads with shared molecular identifiers were discarded instead of being binned into consensus sequences. MiTCR, with a Q25 quality threshold and the strictest error-elimination algorithm, was used for CDR3 identification, clonotype clustering and error correction. A nonparametric unseen species model with Euler transformation was used to estimate a lower bound on total TCR beta diversity. Starting from the raw public reads, TCRdb applied fastp trimming at Q25, assembled clones with MiXCR and retained in-frame beta chains. Rows are combined by CDR3 protein, so each entry shows the most common genes and DNA. The V and J calls were not made by the authors but by TCRdb's processing. The sample data list more than 800,000 distinct CDR3 sequences, and 25% to 30% of these were observed just once. The ten largest clones add up to about 18% of the sample.

V is shortened by 3 bases, J by 2 bases, and the region joining them spans 9 bases. From cysteine to phenylalanine, the CDR3 is 13 amino acids long. Only the CDR3 DNA is retained, 39 bases long and in frame from the first base. Reading the germline V gene gives CDR1 SGHRS and CDR2 YFSETQ. The approximately 39 donors, aged 6 to 90 years, were systemically healthy Caucasian individuals from Russia. Around 10 milliliters of peripheral blood were collected from each donor into EDTA-treated Vacutainer tubes. Ficoll-Paque density-gradient centrifugation was used to isolate PBMCs, with at least 7 million per sample. Trizol reagent was used to extract total RNA from PBMCs, with at least 6 micrograms per sample. The percentages of naive CD45RAhigh/CD27high T cells were determined by flow cytometry on a PBMC aliquot from every donor. With regard to this clonotype: Which antigen it targets is not known. No base qualities exist here, and no much larger clone lies one base off it.

The rearrangement combines TRBV5-1 with TRBJ2-7; there is no confident call for the D gene. The receptor comes from a woman older than 75 in good health. The sequenced material came from blood. The DNA is as follows: TGCGCCAGCAGCTCATCTAATACCTACGAGCAGTACTTC. It specifies CASSSSNTYEQYF.